This T cell receptor (beta chain) comes out of a study of blood T cell repertoires in COVID-19. The CDR3 has 18 amino acids. In germline, CDR1 is SGHTA, CDR2 FQGNSA. V was clipped by 2 bases and J by 5 bases; unmatched bases: 14. Libraries were prepared by immunoSEQ multiplex PCR; TCRdb keeps only in-frame clonotypes and omits some of them. Seen here are tens of thousands of clones, 65% to 80% observed once, and the top ten hold more than 30%. The sequenced material came from peripheral blood. This chain joins TRBV7-2 and TRBJ2-5; 10 nucleotides line up with TRBD2. The receptor was derived from a human donor in a cohort sampled during active COVID-19. CDR3 loop: CASSLTGLAVLYGETQYF. The CDR3 coding sequence is TGTGCCAGCAGCTTAACAGGACTAGCGGTTCTCTACGGGGAGACCCAGTACTTC. The full variable domain, completed using reference TRBV7-2 and TRBJ2-5, is GAGVSQSPSNKVTEKGKDVELRCDPISGHTALYWYRQSLGQGLEFLIYFQGNSAPDKSGLPSDRFSAERTGGSVSTLTIQRTQQEDSAVYLCASSLTGLAVLYGETQYFGPGTRLLVL.